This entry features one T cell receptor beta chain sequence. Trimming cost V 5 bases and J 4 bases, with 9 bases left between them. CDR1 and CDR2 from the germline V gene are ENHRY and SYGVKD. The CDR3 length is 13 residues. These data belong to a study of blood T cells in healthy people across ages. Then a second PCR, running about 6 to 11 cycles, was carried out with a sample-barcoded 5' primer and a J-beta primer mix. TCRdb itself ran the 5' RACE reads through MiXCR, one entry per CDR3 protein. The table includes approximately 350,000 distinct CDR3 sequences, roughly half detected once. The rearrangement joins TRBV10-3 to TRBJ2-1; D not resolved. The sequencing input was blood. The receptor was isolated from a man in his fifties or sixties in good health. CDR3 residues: CAISHETYNEQFF. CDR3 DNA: TGTGCCATCAGTCATGAGACTTACAATGAGCAGTTCTTC.